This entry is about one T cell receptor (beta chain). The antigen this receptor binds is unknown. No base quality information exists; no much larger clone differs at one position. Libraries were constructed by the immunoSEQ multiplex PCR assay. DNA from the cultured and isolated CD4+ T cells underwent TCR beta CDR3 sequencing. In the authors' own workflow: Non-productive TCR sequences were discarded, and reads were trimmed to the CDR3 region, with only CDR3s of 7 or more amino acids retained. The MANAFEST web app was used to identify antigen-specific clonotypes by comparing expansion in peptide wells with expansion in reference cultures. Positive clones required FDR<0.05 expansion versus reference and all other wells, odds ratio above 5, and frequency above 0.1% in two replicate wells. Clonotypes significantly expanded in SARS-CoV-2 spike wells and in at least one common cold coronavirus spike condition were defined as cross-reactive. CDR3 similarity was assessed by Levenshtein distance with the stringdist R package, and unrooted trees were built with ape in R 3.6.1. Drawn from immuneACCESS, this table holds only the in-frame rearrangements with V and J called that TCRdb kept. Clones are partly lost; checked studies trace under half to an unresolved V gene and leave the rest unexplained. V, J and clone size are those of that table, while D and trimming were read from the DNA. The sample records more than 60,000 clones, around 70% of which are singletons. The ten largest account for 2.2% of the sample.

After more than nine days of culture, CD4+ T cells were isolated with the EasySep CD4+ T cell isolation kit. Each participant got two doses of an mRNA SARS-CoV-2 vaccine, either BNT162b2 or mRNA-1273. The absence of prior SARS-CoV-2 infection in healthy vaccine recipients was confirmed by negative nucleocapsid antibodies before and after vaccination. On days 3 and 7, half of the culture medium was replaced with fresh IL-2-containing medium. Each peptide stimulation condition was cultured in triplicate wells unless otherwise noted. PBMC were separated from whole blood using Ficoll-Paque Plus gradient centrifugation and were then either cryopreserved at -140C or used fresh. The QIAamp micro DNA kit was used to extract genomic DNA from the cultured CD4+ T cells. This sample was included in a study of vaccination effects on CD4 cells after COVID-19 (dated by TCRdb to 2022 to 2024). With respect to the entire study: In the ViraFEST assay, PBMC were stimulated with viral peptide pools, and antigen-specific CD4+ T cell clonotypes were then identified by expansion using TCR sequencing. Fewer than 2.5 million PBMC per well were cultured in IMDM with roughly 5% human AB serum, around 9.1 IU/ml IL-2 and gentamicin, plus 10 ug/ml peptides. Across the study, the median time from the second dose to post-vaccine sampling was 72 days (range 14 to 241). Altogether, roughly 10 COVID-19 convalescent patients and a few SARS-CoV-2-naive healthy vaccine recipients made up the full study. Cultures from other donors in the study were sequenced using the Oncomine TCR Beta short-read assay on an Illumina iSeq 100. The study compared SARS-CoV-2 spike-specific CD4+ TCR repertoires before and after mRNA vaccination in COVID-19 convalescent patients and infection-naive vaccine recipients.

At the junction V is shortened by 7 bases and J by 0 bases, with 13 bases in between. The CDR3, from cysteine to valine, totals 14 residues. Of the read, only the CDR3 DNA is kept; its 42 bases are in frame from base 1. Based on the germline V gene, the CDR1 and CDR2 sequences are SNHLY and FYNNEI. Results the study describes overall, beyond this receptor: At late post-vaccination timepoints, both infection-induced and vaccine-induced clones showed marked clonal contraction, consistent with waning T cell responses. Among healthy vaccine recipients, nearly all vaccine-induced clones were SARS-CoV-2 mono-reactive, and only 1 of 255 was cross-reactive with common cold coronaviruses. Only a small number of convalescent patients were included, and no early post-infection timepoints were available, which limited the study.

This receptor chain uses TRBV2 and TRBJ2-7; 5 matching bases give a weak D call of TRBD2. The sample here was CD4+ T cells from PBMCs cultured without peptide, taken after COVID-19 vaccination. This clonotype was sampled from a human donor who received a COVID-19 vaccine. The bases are TGTGCCAGCACTATTTTAGCGACCTCCTACGAGCAGTACGTC. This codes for CASTILATSYEQYV.